The 8 T cell receptor beta chains reported below all come from one sample, sequenced in a study of regulatory T cells in long-lasting Graves disease. Time point in this sample: persistent/refractory GD, antithyroid drugs over 5 years with positive TRAb. PBMC-derived RNA was used for the TCR library. Researchers made TCR beta libraries by using iRepertoire HTBI primers and running Arm-PCR on CDR3 regions. From the multiplex PCR reads, TCRdb called clonotypes with MiXCR, one entry per CDR3 protein. The sample holds under 500,000 distinct CDR3 sequences, less than 25% seen once. The sample was peripheral blood mononuclear cells (PBMCs), taken when the disease was refractory, from a patient treated with antithyroid drugs. The receptor source for this set is a female donor with Graves disease.

This clonotype was observed at least ten times. The V gene is TRBV6-1, the J gene TRBJ1-1; D not certain. The V gene lost 6 bases and the J gene lost 0 bases, with 17 bases spanning the gap. Germline assignment: CDR1 MNHNS and CDR2 SASEGT. This CDR3 has 16 amino acids. In DNA, the CDR3 is TGTGCCAGCAGACTAACCGCTAGGACGCTGAACACTGAAGCTTTCTTT. It is translated as CASRLTARTLNTEAFF.

This clonotype has ten or more counts. The gene calls are TRBV5-4 and TRBJ1-1; 11 bases are shared with TRBD1. Germline CDR1 is SGHNT and CDR2 is YYREEE (reference sequence). Unmatched junction bases numbered 2, after V lost 0 bases and J lost 4 bases. This CDR3 region has 15 residues. Written as DNA, the CDR3 is TGTGCCAGCAGCTTGGTCGGGACAGGGGGCACTGAAGCTTTCTTT. This gives the protein CASSLVGTGGTEAFF.

The chain couples TRBV12-3 or TRBV12-4 to TRBJ2-3; 7 bases align to TRBD2. This CDR3 is 16 amino acids long. V was clipped by 2 bases and J by 0 bases; unmatched bases: 5. The CDR3 sequence is CASSLRLADSTDTQYF. DNA of the CDR3: TGTGCCAGCAGTTTACGGCTAGCGGATAGCACAGATACGCAGTATTTT.

This clonotype has just one count. The rearrangement uses TRBV6-1 and TRBJ2-7; 8 nucleotides line up with TRBD1. V shed 6 bases, J shed 6 bases, and the junction held 13 bases outside the gene matches. CDR1 is MNHNS and CDR2 is SASEGT in the germline V gene. This CDR3 comprises 15 residues. Here the CDR3 reads CASRRGQGVRGEQYF. The DNA for the CDR3 is TGTGCCAGCAGAAGAGGACAGGGTGTTAGGGGCGAGCAGTACTTC.

This clonotype was detected a few times. The CDR3 spells CASSDTGYNQPQHF. In DNA, the CDR3 is TGTGCCAGCAGCGACACGGGTTACAATCAGCCCCAGCATTTT. The J gene is TRBJ1-5, the V gene TRBV6-1; D unclear. This CDR3 has 14 residues. Trimming left V 6 bases short and J 3 bases short, with 12 bases between. Germline CDR1 and CDR2: MNHNS and SASEGT.

This clonotype was seen repeatedly, ten times or more. This chain uses TRBV6-1 with TRBJ1-5; D gene ambiguous. The CDR3 has 17 residues. The V end lost 6 bases, the J end lost 7 bases, and 25 bases lay between the germline ends. CDR1 is MNHNS, CDR2 SASEGT, per germline. The CDR3: CASRHGVADGKIQPQHF. DNA for the CDR3: TGTGCCAGCAGACATGGGGTGGCAGACGGGAAGATCCAGCCCCAGCATTTT.

There are many counts of this clonotype. The gene calls are TRBV11-2 and TRBJ2-5; no clear D. V was cut by 0 bases and J by 1 base, with 9 bases left in between. CDR1 and CDR2 (germline): SGHAT, FQNNGV. CDR3 length equals 15 residues. DNA of the CDR3: TGTGCCAGCAGCTTAGATTCGGGCAGCCAAGAGACCCAGTACTTC. The encoded protein is CASSLDSGSQETQYF.

A remark on this clonotype: This clone may be a read error of a much larger clone one base away. This chain's CDR3 is CAGSYQEGPYEQYF. The CDR3 DNA reads TGTGCCGGCTCATACCAAGAAGGCCCCTACGAGCAGTACTTC. This chain connects TRBV18 to TRBJ2-7; D is uncertain. Germline CDR1 reads KGHSH; CDR2 reads LQKENI. This CDR3 contains 14 residues.